This record concerns one T cell receptor (beta chain) sequence. The data originate from a study of T cell changes during pregnancy in multiple sclerosis. Clones were read by immunoSEQ multiplex PCR, and TCRdb kept only the in-frame ones, dropping some. The sample has about 70,000 clones, 91% seen once. Trimming removed 9 bases at V and 5 bases at J, with 13 bases between. The CDR3 is made up of 12 amino acids. Germline CDR1 and CDR2: LNHDA and SQIVND (reference sequence). The specimen was peripheral blood, collected in the first trimester of pregnancy. This receptor was identified in a female donor with multiple sclerosis, enrolled in a pregnancy study. The rearrangement joins TRBV19 to TRBJ1-2; tentative D call: TRBD1 (5 bases). The CDR3 DNA reads as TGTGCCAGGACTTCCGGGGGATATGGCTACACCTTC. Its translation: CARTSGGYGYTF.